Presented here are 25 T cell receptor beta chains from one specimen sequenced in a study of blood T cell repertoires in COVID-19. Some clones are missing from TCRdb's copy, which holds only in-frame ones; the method was immunoSEQ multiplex PCR. The sample consists of 90,000 or so clones, around 87% of them appearing once. Material: peripheral blood. All receptors derive from a human donor in a cohort sampled during active COVID-19.

This chain joins TRBV14 and TRBJ2-3; 11 bases map to TRBD2. The V and J ends lost 1 base and 8 bases, in that order; junction bases with no gene match: 5. The CDR3 length is 15 residues. Per germline, CDR1 SGHDN and CDR2 FVKESK. The CDR3 here is CASSQASGGTGTQYF. The CDR3 DNA follows: TGTGCCAGCAGCCAAGCTAGCGGGGGGACCGGTACGCAGTATTTT.

This clone has just one count. The gene calls are TRBV4-3 and TRBJ1-4; no reliable D call. Trimming cost V 0 bases and J 7 bases, with 15 bases left between them. Germline assignment: CDR1 LGHNA and CDR2 YSLEER. The CDR3 is 16 amino acids. As DNA, the CDR3 is TGCGCCAGCAGCCAAGATGGAGGGCTAGCATCTGAAAAACTGTTTTTT. Translated: CASSQDGGLASEKLFF.

The chain has TRBV29-1 and TRBJ2-3, with a weak D call TRBD2 (6 bases). CDR3 length: 12 residues. Germline V CDR1 and CDR2: SQVTM, ANQGSEA. Trimming removed 7 bases at V and 2 bases at J, with 10 bases between. The CDR3 loop reads CSGGEDTDTQYF. In DNA, the CDR3 is TGCAGCGGAGGGGAGGACACAGATACGCAGTATTTT.

This rearrangement joins TRBV30 to TRBJ1-2; TRBD1 might be the D (5 bases). The V end lost 1 base, the J end lost 5 bases, and 14 bases lay between the germline ends. Germline loops: CDR1 GTSNPN, CDR2 SVGIG (reference sequence). This CDR3 region has 14 residues. Written as DNA, the CDR3 is TGTGCCTGGAGTGAAGGGCATAGGGGTTATGGCTACACCTTC. This encodes CAWSEGHRGYGYTF.

The chain couples TRBV29-1 to TRBJ2-5; the D is unclear. The CDR3 consists of 15 residues. Trimming pared 3 bases from V and 2 bases from J, leaving 16 bases between. CDR1 and CDR2 (germline): SQVTM, ANQGSEA. CDR3 bases: TGCAGCGTTGAGCGATACCTAACCATGCAAGAGACCCAGTACTTC. Translation gives CSVERYLTMQETQYF.

The CDR3 loop reads CASKPGQRSYEQYF. The DNA of the CDR3 is TGTGCTAGTAAACCGGGACAGCGCTCCTACGAGCAGTACTTC. The chain carries TRBV12-5 and TRBJ2-7, with 7 positions matching TRBD1. The ends lost 8 bases at V and 0 bases at J; junction bases unmatched: 7. The CDR3 contains 14 residues. Germline CDR1 and CDR2: LGHNT and FRNRAP.

The DNA of the CDR3 is TGCGCCAGCAGCCAAGTCGGGAACTACGAGCAGTACTTC. It encodes CASSQVGNYEQYF. The chain joins TRBV4-1 to TRBJ2-7; perhaps TRBD2 as D (5 bases). V lost 1 base to trimming and J lost 3 bases, with 7 bases between them. Germline V gives CDR1 MGHRA, CDR2 YSYEKL. The CDR3 length is 13 residues.

V gene TRBV7-8 combines with J gene TRBJ2-3; TRBD2 matches 10 bases. CDR1 SGHVS and CDR2 FQNEAQ come from the germline V gene. Trimming at V came to 4 bases and at J to 4 bases, leaving 8 bases not matched to a gene. The CDR3 has 16 residues. CDR3 in DNA: TGTGCCAGCAGCTCCCATAGCGGGGGGCCCGCAGATACGCAGTATTTT. Protein sequence: CASSSHSGGPADTQYF. The full variable domain, its missing parts supplied by reference TRBV7-8 and TRBJ2-3, is GAGVSQSPRYKVAKRGQDVALRCDPISGHVSLFWYQQALGQGPEFLTYFQNEAQLDKSGLPSDRFFAERPEGSVSTLKIQRTQQEDSAVYLCASSSHSGGPADTQYFGPGTRLTVL.

V usage is TRBV5-1 and J usage is TRBJ2-6; D might be TRBD1 (5 bases). Germline CDR1 is SGHRS and CDR2 is YFSETQ. V was cut by 5 bases and J by 0 bases, with 9 bases left in between. CDR3 length: 15 residues. The CDR3 is CASRRDSSGANVLTF. The DNA of the CDR3 is TGCGCCAGCAGAAGAGACAGCTCTGGGGCCAACGTCCTGACTTTC. Full variable domain (missing parts from reference TRBV5-1 and TRBJ2-6): KAGVTQTPRYLIKTRGQQVTLSCSPISGHRSVSWYQQTPGQGLQFLFEYFSETQRNKGNFPGRFSGRQFSNSRSEMNVSTLELGDSALYLCASRRDSSGANVLTFGAGSRLTVL.

This chain connects TRBV10-3 to TRBJ2-3; the match to TRBD2 covers 10 bases. This CDR3 contains 17 residues. Germline loops: CDR1 ENHRY, CDR2 SYGVKD. J was trimmed by 2 bases and V by 3 bases; bases with no gene match: 8. Written as DNA, the CDR3 is TGTGCCATCAGTGACGGGCTAGCGGGGGAAAACACAGATACGCAGTATTTT. As protein: CAISDGLAGENTDTQYF.

The chain employs TRBV18 and TRBJ2-7, with TRBD1 matching over 10 bases. Germline V gives CDR1 KGHSH, CDR2 LQKENI. Trimming cost V 7 bases and J 4 bases; bases outside gene matches: 10. The CDR3 is 15 residues long. The CDR3 region has the DNA TGTGCCAGCTGTGCGGCCGGGACAGGGGTATACGAGCAGTACTTC. It specifies CASCAAGTGVYEQYF.

V and J are TRBV5-1 and TRBJ2-5; weak D call: TRBD2 (6 bases). Trimming shortened V by 0 bases and J by 2 bases, and 11 bases separated the two germline ends. CDR3 length: 15 residues. Germline assignment: CDR1 SGHRS and CDR2 YFSETQ. CDR3 residues: CASSLAGGLQETQYF. The CDR3, as DNA: TGCGCCAGCAGCTTGGCCGGGGGACTTCAAGAGACCCAGTACTTC.

The CDR3 sequence: CSASLPGQGALYEQFF. CDR3 DNA sequence: TGCAGTGCTAGTCTCCCGGGACAGGGGGCGTTATATGAGCAGTTCTTC. The chain recombines TRBV20-1 with TRBJ2-1; TRBD1 agrees at 12 bases. Germline V gene data show CDR1 as DFQATT and CDR2 as SNEGSKA (reference sequence). The CDR3 is 16 amino acids. The J segment lost 8 bases and the V segment lost 3 bases, leaving 11 bases of the junction unmatched.

This clone was counted only a few times. This chain connects TRBV7-9 to TRBJ2-7; D may be TRBD2 (6 bases). CDR1 and CDR2 from the germline V gene are SEHNR and FQNEAQ (reference sequence). The CDR3 totals 13 residues. V gave up 2 bases and J gave up 6 bases, with 11 bases separating them. DNA of the CDR3: TGTGCCAGCAGCTTAAGGGGACTTGGCGAGCAGTACTTC. Amino acid sequence: CASSLRGLGEQYF.

This clone was counted only a few times. The chain uses TRBV28 and TRBJ1-5; tentative D call: TRBD1 (5 bases). This CDR3 has 14 amino acids. CDR1 is MDHEN, CDR2 SYDVKM, per germline. V dropped 8 bases and J dropped 6 bases, with 17 bases sitting between them. In DNA, the CDR3 is TGTGCCAGCGGGACTAGGGGCGAGGGTCAGCCCCAGCATTTT. Amino acids: CASGTRGEGQPQHF.

DNA of the CDR3: TGTGCCAGCAGCAAAGCACTGGGACAGGGGGAGTACTTC. This translates into CASSKALGQGEYF. The chain joins TRBV21-1 to TRBJ2-4; the listed D gene, TRBD1, was not tested against the DNA. TRBV21-1 is a known pseudogene. The CDR3 is 13 amino acids.

This rearrangement joins TRBV5-1 to TRBJ1-1; 8 nucleotides line up with TRBD1. The trim removed 4 bases at V and 4 bases at J, leaving 6 bases unmatched. Looked up from germline, CDR1 is SGHRS and CDR2 is YFSETQ. The CDR3 has 14 residues. In DNA form, the CDR3 reads TGCGCCAGCAGCGGGCAGGGGGCGGGCACTGAAGCTTTCTTT. Translation gives CASSGQGAGTEAFF. Filled out from reference TRBV5-1 and TRBJ1-1, the complete variable domain reads KAGVTQTPRYLIKTRGQQVTLSCSPISGHRSVSWYQQTPGQGLQFLFEYFSETQRNKGNFPGRFSGRQFSNSRSEMNVSTLELGDSALYLCASSGQGAGTEAFFGQGTRLTVV.

The chain couples TRBV12-3 or TRBV12-4 to TRBJ2-2; tentatively, D is TRBD1 (6 bases). Trimming took 8 bases from V and 7 from J, leaving 14 bases between them. The CDR3 contains 13 residues. The CDR3 sequence: CASARGSVGELFF. In DNA, the CDR3 is TGTGCCAGCGCGAGGGGGTCGGTCGGGGAGCTGTTTTTT.

The chain recombines TRBV10-3 with TRBJ2-6; 8 nucleotides agree with TRBD1. V was pared by 0 bases and J by 0 bases, with 13 bases of the junction left unmatched. The CDR3 totals 21 residues. Germline V CDR1 and CDR2: ENHRY, SYGVKD. The CDR3 nucleotides read TGTGCCATCAGTGAGTCGGCGATTCGCAGGGGGCCACGCTCTGGGGCCAACGTCCTGACTTTC. This sequence encodes CAISESAIRRGPRSGANVLTF.

The rearrangement joins TRBV6-4 to TRBJ2-1, with TRBD2 identical over 9 bases. Germline CDR1 and CDR2: MRHNA and SNTAGT. V shed 6 bases, J shed 2 bases, and the junction held 5 bases outside the gene matches. This CDR3 has 15 amino acids. The CDR3 DNA follows: TGTGCCAGCAGGCGGACTAGCGACGCCTACAATGAGCAGTTCTTC. The encoded protein is CASRRTSDAYNEQFF.

CDR3 in amino acids: CASSLGWDEQYF. Here the CDR3 DNA reads TGTGCCAGCAGCCTCGGGTGGGACGAGCAGTACTTC. V and J are TRBV4-2 and TRBJ2-7; D gene ambiguous. The CDR3 is made up of 12 amino acids. V gave up 4 bases and J gave up 5 bases, with 9 bases separating them. Germline V gene lookup returns CDR1 LGHNA and CDR2 YNFKEQ.

CDR3 sequence reads: CASSQGPAGFNEQFF. CDR3 coding DNA: TGTGCCAGCAGCCAAGGCCCAGCGGGATTCAATGAGCAGTTCTTC. This sequence joins TRBV3-1 (or the pseudogene TRBV3-2) and TRBJ2-1, with TRBD2 identical over 7 bases. From germline, CDR1 is LGHDT and CDR2 YNNKEL (reference sequence). Germline trimming cut 1 base from V and 6 bases from J; bases unmatched to any gene: 6. CDR3 size: 15 residues.

The J gene is TRBJ1-2, the V gene TRBV29-1; 8 bases align to TRBD1. The germline CDR1 and CDR2 sequences are SQVTM and ANQGSEA. The trim removed 6 bases at V and 3 bases at J, leaving 0 bases unmatched. The CDR3 sequence is 11 residues long. In nucleotides, the CDR3 is TGCAGCGTGGGACAGGACTATGGCTACACCTTC. It specifies CSVGQDYGYTF. Based on the CDR3 plus reference TRBV29-1 and TRBJ1-2, the full variable domain is SAVISQKPSRDICQRGTSLTIQCQVDSQVTMMFWYRQQPGQSLTLIATANQGSEATYESGFVIDKFPISRPNLTFSTLTVSNMSPEDSSIYLCSVGQDYGYTFGSGTRLTVV.

As to this clone: This CDR3 is missing its conserved last phenylalanine or tryptophan, likely due to a read error. The limits of the CDR3 on the DNA are not certain, so only TCRdb's listed CDR3 is given. The rearrangement uses TRBV10-1 and TRBJ2-7; no check of the table's D call, TRBD1, against the DNA was made. The CDR3 adds up to 9 amino acids, both ends counted. Germline V gene data show CDR1 as WNHNN and CDR2 as SYGVQD (reference sequence). The CDR3 sequence is CASREGGRG.

The rearrangement links TRBV7-2 to TRBJ1-6, with D possibly TRBD1 on 6 matching bases. From germline, CDR1 is SGHTA and CDR2 FQGNSA. The CDR3 is 16 amino acids. V shed 3 bases and J shed 9 bases, with 18 bases lying between them. The CDR3 region has the DNA TGTGCCAGCAGCTTCCCAACGACAGGTGCTGGTTCACCCCTCCACTTT. It encodes CASSFPTTGAGSPLHF. Filled out from reference TRBV7-2 and TRBJ1-6, the complete variable domain reads GAGVSQSPSNKVTEKGKDVELRCDPISGHTALYWYRQSLGQGLEFLIYFQGNSAPDKSGLPSDRFSAERTGGSVSTLTIQRTQQEDSAVYLCASSFPTTGAGSPLHFGNGTRLTVT.